These 30 T cell receptor beta chains came from one sample sequenced in a study of T cells in Graves' hyperthyroidism and ophthalmopathy. RNA transcripts were the template for amplifying TCR beta CDR3 regions. Using the HTBI primer set, a first-round RT-PCR was run on the TCR CDR3. TCRdb re-called the multiplex PCR reads with MiXCR, one entry per CDR3 protein. This sample carries more than 600,000 distinct CDR3 sequences, about a sixth of them seen once, and the ten largest clones take around 8%. The sequenced sample was blood. These TCRs come from a man between 18 and 35 years old with Graves' hyperthyroidism.

This clonotype has at least ten counts. The chain recombines TRBV20-1 with TRBJ2-5; D remains unclear. The CDR3 totals 13 residues. Trimming left V 2 bases short and J 3 bases short, with 10 bases between. Germline V lookup: CDR1 DFQATT, CDR2 SNEGSKA (reference sequence). CDR3 protein: CSARLERKETQYF. DNA for the CDR3: TGCAGTGCTAGACTAGAAAGGAAAGAGACCCAGTACTTC.

In this sample, this clonotype turned up a few times. The rearrangement joins TRBV7-9 to TRBJ2-2; the match to TRBD2 covers 11 bases. V lost 4 bases to trimming and J lost 7 bases; unmatched junction nucleotides: 8. The CDR3 has 16 residues. The germline CDR1 and CDR2 sequences are SEHNR and FQNEAQ (reference sequence). The CDR3 reads CASSYLSGRAFGELFF. In nucleotides, the CDR3 is TGTGCCAGCAGCTACCTTAGCGGGAGGGCCTTCGGGGAGCTGTTTTTT.

This clonotype was detected a few times. The CDR3 is CASSPLGHSNQPQHF. In DNA form, the CDR3 reads TGTGCCAGCAGCCCCCTTGGCCATAGCAATCAGCCCCAGCATTTT. The V gene is TRBV7-8, the J gene TRBJ1-5; D unclear. Trimming took off 5 bases at V and 0 bases at J, with 11 bases between the two ends. The CDR3 covers 15 residues. Germline V gives CDR1 SGHVS, CDR2 FQNEAQ. Supplemented by reference TRBV7-8 and TRBJ1-5, the full variable domain reads GAGVSQSPRYKVAKRGQDVALRCDPISGHVSLFWYQQALGQGPEFLTYFQNEAQLDKSGLPSDRFFAERPEGSVSTLKIQRTQQEDSAVYLCASSPLGHSNQPQHFGDGTRLSIL.

This clonotype was found a few times. The rearrangement uses TRBV5-4 and TRBJ2-3; D is ambiguous. The CDR3 sequence is 15 residues long. Germline V CDR1 and CDR2: SGHNT, YYREEE (reference sequence). Trimming shortened V by 2 bases and J by 0 bases, and 10 bases separated the two germline ends. The CDR3 DNA is TGTGCCAGCAGCTTCGGCGGTCCTAGCACAGATACGCAGTATTTT. Protein: CASSFGGPSTDTQYF. The entire variable domain, with the rest obtained from reference TRBV5-4 and TRBJ2-3, is as follows: ETGVTQSPTHLIKTRGQQVTLRCSSQSGHNTVSWYQQALGQGPQFIFQYYREEENGRGNFPPRFSGLQFPNYSSELNVNALELDDSALYLCASSFGGPSTDTQYFGPGTRLTVL.

The V and J genes are TRBV5-1 and TRBJ2-1; D not resolved. Germline V gives CDR1 SGHRS, CDR2 YFSETQ. The CDR3 has 15 amino acids. Trimming removed 4 bases at V and 3 bases at J, with 14 bases between. CDR3: CASSPISADYNEQFF. As DNA, the CDR3 is TGCGCCAGCAGCCCAATATCAGCCGACTACAATGAGCAGTTCTTC.

This clonotype showed up many times. The gene calls are TRBV2 and TRBJ1-6; weak D call: TRBD1 (5 bases). This CDR3 spans 14 amino acids. Germline V gene lookup returns CDR1 SNHLY and CDR2 FYNNEI. Trimming shortened V by 4 bases and J by 6 bases, and 10 bases separated the two germline ends. DNA of the CDR3: TGTGCCAGCAGTGCAGGGCCGCTTAATTCACCCCTCCACTTT. Its protein is CASSAGPLNSPLHF.

This clonotype showed up many times. This chain joins TRBV12-3 or TRBV12-4 and TRBJ2-3, with D unresolved. The CDR3 runs 17 residues. Trimming stripped 0 bases from V and 5 bases from J, with 18 bases between. The CDR3 sequence: CASSLAFRDPSGDTQYF. In nucleotides, the CDR3 is TGTGCCAGCAGTTTAGCGTTCCGAGACCCCAGTGGAGATACGCAGTATTTT.

This clonotype was found a few times. The CDR3 DNA follows: TGTGCCTGGAGTCGGCGGGACAGGGCAGCATACGAGCAGTACTTC. Translated: CAWSRRDRAAYEQYF. The genes are TRBV30 and TRBJ2-7; 9 bases match TRBD1. The J segment lost 4 bases and the V segment lost 2 bases, leaving 9 bases of the junction unmatched. Germline V gene lookup returns CDR1 GTSNPN and CDR2 SVGIG (reference sequence). The CDR3 runs to 15 residues.

This clonotype was recorded at least ten times. The genes are TRBV12-3 or TRBV12-4 and TRBJ2-2; 7 bases align to TRBD1. The CDR3 is 15 amino acids. With V trimmed by 3 bases and J by 3 bases, 4 bases remained unmatched. The CDR3, as DNA: TGTGCCAGCAGTTTGTGGACAGGCTACACCGGGGAGCTGTTTTTT. Translating it yields CASSLWTGYTGELFF.

This clonotype was counted many times. The chain is built from TRBV5-1 and TRBJ2-7; D perhaps matches TRBD1 (6 bases). CDR1 is SGHRS and CDR2 is YFSETQ in the germline V gene. The CDR3 runs 15 residues. The V and J ends lost 3 bases and 2 bases respectively, with 15 bases between them. This CDR3 reads CASSSAWGPTYEQYF. The CDR3 nucleotides read TGCGCCAGCAGCTCTGCTTGGGGGCCTACCTACGAGCAGTACTTC.

The table lists this clonotype with many counts. This chain connects TRBV28 to TRBJ2-5; no clear D gene. Germline V CDR1 and CDR2: MDHEN, SYDVKM. CDR3 length: 12 residues. Trimming took off 5 bases at V and 3 bases at J, with 7 bases between the two ends. CDR3 in DNA: TGTGCCAGCAGTCATTCGAAAGAGACCCAGTACTTC. Protein sequence: CASSHSKETQYF.

Only a few counts were recorded for this clonotype. The chain has TRBV28 and TRBJ2-7, with D tentatively TRBD2 (6 bases). The CDR3 has 14 amino acids. The V end lost 4 bases, the J end lost 6 bases, and 16 bases lay between the germline ends. Germline V CDR1 and CDR2: MDHEN, SYDVKM. As DNA, the CDR3 is TGTGCCAGCAGTTCCGCGGACGGACTATTCGAGCAGTACTTC. Translation: CASSSADGLFEQYF.

This clonotype has a count of ten or more. The CDR3 DNA reads TGCAGTGCTAGAGACGGGAGCCGAACCTACAATGAGCAGTTCTTC. Its protein product is CSARDGSRTYNEQFF. The V call is TRBV20-1, the J call TRBJ2-1; TRBD2 might be the D (6 bases). V lost 0 bases, J lost 2 bases, and 11 bases lay in between. This CDR3 is built from 15 residues. Germline V gene sequence: CDR1 DFQATT, CDR2 SNEGSKA (reference sequence).

This clonotype was observed a handful of times. The chain carries TRBV12-3 or TRBV12-4 and TRBJ2-7; the D is unclear. V was cut by 1 base and J by 1 base, with 11 bases left in between. The CDR3 is made up of 15 amino acids. In nucleotides, the CDR3 is TGTGCCAGCAGTTTAGGGACGACGGCATCCTACGAGCAGTACTTC. It encodes CASSLGTTASYEQYF.

Ten or more counts support this clonotype. The CDR3 is CASSRRGPRGGQETQYF. DNA of the CDR3: TGTGCCAGCAGCCGAAGGGGGCCCAGGGGTGGGCAAGAGACCCAGTACTTC. This rearrangement joins TRBV3-1 to TRBJ2-5, with TRBD1 matching over 7 bases. This CDR3 spans 17 amino acids. With V trimmed by 4 bases and J by 2 bases, 13 bases remained unmatched. The V gene's germline CDR1 is LGHDT and CDR2 YNNKEL (reference sequence).

This clonotype was found a few times. V is TRBV10-3 and J is TRBJ2-1; TRBD2 agrees at 8 bases. Trimming removed 4 bases from V and 4 bases from J; junction bases left unmatched: 6. Germline-derived CDR1 and CDR2 are ENHRY and SYGVKD. This CDR3 comprises 15 residues. The CDR3 loop is CAISGVQREYNEQFF. CDR3 in DNA: TGTGCCATCAGTGGGGTCCAGCGGGAGTACAATGAGCAGTTCTTC.

The rearrangement uses TRBV12-3 or TRBV12-4 and TRBJ1-2; D gene ambiguous. Trimming took off 4 bases at V and 3 bases at J, with 12 bases between the two ends. The CDR3 is made up of 14 amino acids. The CDR3 DNA sequence: TGTGCCAGCAGTTCCGGGCCACGCGACTATGGCTACACCTTC. The encoded protein is CASSSGPRDYGYTF.

This clonotype turned up a few times. This chain joins TRBV7-3 and TRBJ1-6; no definite D call. Germline V lookup: CDR1 SGHTA, CDR2 FQGTGA. This CDR3 comprises 14 residues. Trimming pared 2 bases from V and 5 bases from J, leaving 7 bases between. Here the CDR3 reads CASSLLAHNSPLHF. CDR3 nucleotide sequence: TGTGCCAGCAGCTTACTAGCGCATAATTCACCCCTCCACTTT.

J is TRBJ2-7 and V is TRBV3-2; TRBD2, the table's D call, lacks a check against the DNA. TRBV3-2 is an annotated pseudogene. The CDR3 covers 15 residues. The CDR3 here is CASRSRTSGYREQYF. The DNA of the CDR3 is TGTGCCAGCAGATCGAGGACTAGCGGGTATCGCGAGCAGTACTTC.

This clonotype was observed a few times. The chain joins TRBV20-1 to TRBJ2-7, with D maybe TRBD1 (6 bases). The length of the CDR3 is 13 residues. CDR1 and CDR2 (germline): DFQATT, SNEGSKA (reference sequence). Trimming took off 6 bases at V and 0 bases at J, with 12 bases between the two ends. The CDR3 DNA is TGCAGTGCCAAGGGACAATACTCCTACGAGCAGTACTTC. It encodes CSAKGQYSYEQYF.

The genes are TRBV4-3 and TRBJ2-1; 10 bases are a match to TRBD2. Germline-derived CDR1 and CDR2 are LGHNA and YSLEER. The CDR3 is 18 amino acids. V dropped 0 bases and J dropped 2; count of bases not matched to a gene: 7. CDR3 in amino acids: CASSQEPLAGVPYNEQFF. In nucleotides, the CDR3 is TGCGCCAGCAGCCAAGAACCCCTAGCGGGAGTACCCTACAATGAGCAGTTCTTC.

The chain employs TRBV11-2 and TRBJ2-1; TRBD2 agrees at 9 bases. V shed 6 bases and J 0 bases; nucleotides not matched to a gene: 3. Germline V gives CDR1 SGHAT, CDR2 FQNNGV. The CDR3 has 15 residues. CDR3: CASREREDSYNEQFF. The CDR3 DNA is TGTGCCAGCAGGGAGCGGGAGGACTCCTACAATGAGCAGTTCTTC. The variable domain in full, with the rest retrieved from reference TRBV11-2 and TRBJ2-1, is EAGVAQSPRYKIIEKRQSVAFWCNPISGHATLYWYQQILGQGPKLLIQFQNNGVVDDSQLPKDRFSAERLKGVDSTLKIQPAKLEDSAVYLCASREREDSYNEQFFGPGTRLTVL.

The V and J genes are TRBV5-5 and TRBJ1-5; D not resolved. The CDR3 loop spans 20 amino acids. Trimming shortened V by 0 bases and J by 0 bases, and 22 bases separated the two germline ends. Germline loops: CDR1 SGHKS, CDR2 YYEKEE (reference sequence). The CDR3 sequence: CASSLDTQYGLGFSNQPQHF. The DNA of the CDR3 is TGTGCCAGCAGCTTGGATACACAGTACGGGCTGGGTTTTAGCAATCAGCCCCAGCATTTT. The entire variable domain, with the rest obtained from reference TRBV5-5 and TRBJ1-5, is as follows: DAGVTQSPTHLIKTRGQQVTLRCSPISGHKSVSWYQQVLGQGPQFIFQYYEKEERGRGNFPDRFSARQFPNYSSELNVNALLLGDSALYLCASSLDTQYGLGFSNQPQHFGDGTRLSIL.

The chain carries TRBV5-1 and TRBJ2-7; 7 bases agree with TRBD1. CDR3 size: 15 residues. With V trimmed by 4 bases and J by 2 bases, 9 bases remained unmatched. Germline CDR1 and CDR2: SGHRS and YFSETQ. CDR3 sequence: CASSARPGTAYEQYF. The CDR3 DNA sequence: TGCGCCAGCAGCGCGCGACCCGGGACAGCCTACGAGCAGTACTTC.

This clonotype was picked up a small number of times. The chain uses TRBV2 and TRBJ1-3; D gene unclear. The CDR3 runs 14 residues. Trimming removed 2 bases from V and 2 bases from J, with 7 bases in between. CDR1 SNHLY and CDR2 FYNNEI come from the germline V gene. In DNA form, the CDR3 reads TGTGCCAGCAGTGAACGGGCTACTGGAAACACCATATATTTT. Translated: CASSERATGNTIYF. Supplemented by reference TRBV2 and TRBJ1-3, the full variable domain reads EPEVTQTPSHQVTQMGQEVILRCVPISNHLYFYWYRQILGQKVEFLVSFYNNEISEKSEIFDDQFSVERPDGSNFTLKIRSTKLEDSAMYFCASSERATGNTIYFGEGSWLTVV.

The V and J genes are TRBV3-1 and TRBJ2-1; 8 bases match TRBD2. The CDR3 is made up of 15 amino acids. Germline CDR1 reads LGHDT; CDR2 reads YNNKEL (reference sequence). The junction had 5 bases not matched to a gene; V was cut back by 2 bases and J by 5 bases. CDR3 DNA: TGTGCCAGCAGCCAAAACGGGAGGGAACACAATGAGCAGTTCTTC. Translating gives CASSQNGREHNEQFF.

This clonotype was recorded many times. V gene TRBV18 combines with J gene TRBJ2-3; D not certain. V was clipped by 0 bases and J by 2 bases, with 9 bases between them. Germline-derived CDR1 and CDR2 are KGHSH and LQKENI. CDR3 length: 15 amino acids. The CDR3 bases are TGTGCCAGCTCACCACCCCTCCCGCCCACAGATACGCAGTATTTT. This gives the protein CASSPPLPPTDTQYF.

V gene TRBV20-1 combines with J gene TRBJ1-3, with D hard to call. This CDR3 region has 13 residues. CDR1 and CDR2 from the germline V gene are DFQATT and SNEGSKA (reference sequence). The V and J ends lost 5 bases and 14 bases respectively, with 22 bases between them. In DNA form, the CDR3 reads TGCAGTGCTTTATTTCGGACGGGAGACTTCGTATATTTT. This translates into CSALFRTGDFVYF.

This clonotype appeared many times. This chain links TRBV6-1 with TRBJ2-2; 8 nucleotides match TRBD1. This CDR3 contains 15 residues. After removal of 5 bases from V and 5 bases from J, the junction contained 7 bases not matched to a gene. From germline, CDR1 is MNHNS and CDR2 SASEGT. In nucleotides, the CDR3 is TGTGCCAGCAGTCTGAGGACAGGGTGGACCGGGGAGCTGTTTTTT. This gives the protein CASSLRTGWTGELFF.

V usage is TRBV29-1 and J usage is TRBJ1-2; a weak D match, TRBD1 (5 bases). Germline V CDR1 and CDR2: SQVTM, ANQGSEA. V lost 0 bases and J lost 6, with 14 bases in between. The CDR3 contains 14 residues. The CDR3 protein is CSVEDRKGRNGYTF. The CDR3 region has the DNA TGCAGCGTTGAAGATCGGAAGGGACGGAATGGCTACACCTTC.